This T cell receptor beta chain was sequenced in a study of blood T cell repertoires in COVID-19. V lost 0 bases to trimming and J lost 5 bases; unmatched junction nucleotides: 15. Germline values: CDR1 MGHRA, CDR2 YSYEKL. This CDR3 spans 18 amino acids. TCRdb's table, derived via immunoSEQ multiplex PCR, lists solely in-frame clones and lacks some. Among about 120,000 clones listed, more than 75% were seen once. The chain uses TRBV4-1 and TRBJ2-5; 7 bases map to TRBD2. The receptor was isolated from a woman between 70 and 85 years old with acute or convalescent COVID-19. The sequenced sample was peripheral blood. In DNA, the CDR3 is TGCGCCAGCAGCCAAGAAGTTGGGGGGGGGTTTAATGCGGAGACCCAGTACTTC. Encoded protein: CASSQEVGGGFNAETQYF.